This T cell receptor (beta chain) was sequenced for a study of blood T cell repertoires in COVID-19. Study context: There were acute and convalescent COVID-19 samples, and they came from the United States, Italy and Spain. Sources were T cells, B-cell-depleted T cells, or PBMCs; the material itself was cDNA or gDNA.

Sequencing was performed with immunoSEQ multiplex PCR; in TCRdb, only in-frame clones are kept and a portion is missing. Among under 150,000 clones listed, about 80% were seen once. The CDR3 sequence is 18 residues long. The V end was cut by 2 bases, the J end by 1 base, with 15 bases between. The germline gives CDR1 SEHNR, CDR2 FQNEAQ (reference sequence). This chain joins TRBV7-9 and TRBJ2-6, with a tentative D call TRBD1 (5 bases). The clonotype was recovered from a human donor in a cohort sampled during active COVID-19. What was sequenced was peripheral blood. The CDR3 sequence is CASSLILTGVSGANVLTF. As DNA, the CDR3 is TGTGCCAGCAGCTTAATACTTACAGGAGTTTCTGGGGCCAACGTCCTGACTTTC.